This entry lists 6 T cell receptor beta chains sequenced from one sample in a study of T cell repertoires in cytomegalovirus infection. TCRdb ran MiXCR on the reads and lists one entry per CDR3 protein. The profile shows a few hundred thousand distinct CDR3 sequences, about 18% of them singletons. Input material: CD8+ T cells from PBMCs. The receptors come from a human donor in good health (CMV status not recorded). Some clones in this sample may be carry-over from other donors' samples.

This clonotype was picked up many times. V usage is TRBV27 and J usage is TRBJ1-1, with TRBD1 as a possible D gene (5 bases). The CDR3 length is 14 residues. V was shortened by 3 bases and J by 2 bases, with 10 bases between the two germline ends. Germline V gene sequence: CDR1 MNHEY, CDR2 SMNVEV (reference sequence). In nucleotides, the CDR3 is TGTGCCAGCAGTTTTGGGGGTCGAAACACTGAAGCTTTCTTT. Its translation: CASSFGGRNTEAFF.

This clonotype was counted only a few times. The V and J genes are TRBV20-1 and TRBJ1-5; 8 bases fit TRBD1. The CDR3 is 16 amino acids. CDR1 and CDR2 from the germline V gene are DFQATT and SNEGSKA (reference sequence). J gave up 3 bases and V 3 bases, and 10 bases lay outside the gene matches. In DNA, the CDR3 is TGCAGTGCTAGTGGGGTTGACAGGGGCAACAATCAGCCCCAGCATTTT. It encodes CSASGVDRGNNQPQHF.

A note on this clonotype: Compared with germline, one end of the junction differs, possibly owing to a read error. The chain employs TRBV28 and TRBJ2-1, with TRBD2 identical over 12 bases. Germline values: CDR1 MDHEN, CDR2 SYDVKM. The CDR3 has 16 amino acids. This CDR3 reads CARSFSSGGVINEQFF. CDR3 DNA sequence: TGTGCCCGCAGTTTTTCTAGCGGGGGGGTAATCAATGAGCAGTTCTTC.

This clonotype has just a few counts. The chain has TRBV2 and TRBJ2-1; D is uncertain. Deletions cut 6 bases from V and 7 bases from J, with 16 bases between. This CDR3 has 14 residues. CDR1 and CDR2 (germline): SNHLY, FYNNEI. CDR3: CASSLVRLGNEQFF. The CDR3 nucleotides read TGTGCCAGCAGCCTTGTAAGGTTGGGGAATGAGCAGTTCTTC.

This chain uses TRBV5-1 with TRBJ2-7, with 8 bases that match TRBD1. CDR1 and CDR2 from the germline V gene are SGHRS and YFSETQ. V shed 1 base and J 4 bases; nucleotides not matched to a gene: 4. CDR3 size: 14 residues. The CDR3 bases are TGCGCCAGCAGCTTGTGGACAGGGCGGTACGAGCAGTACTTC. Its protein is CASSLWTGRYEQYF.

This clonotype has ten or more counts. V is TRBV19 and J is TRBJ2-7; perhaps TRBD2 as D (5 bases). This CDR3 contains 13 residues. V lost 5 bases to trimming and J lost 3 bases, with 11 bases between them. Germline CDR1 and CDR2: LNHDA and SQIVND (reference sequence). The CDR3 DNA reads TGTGCCAGTAGTTACGAAGGGAGCTACGAGCAGTACTTC. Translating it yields CASSYEGSYEQYF.